The sequence of this T cell receptor (beta chain) was determined in a study of beta chain features in type 1 diabetes. Note on this clone: Its antigen is currently unknown.

Germline CDR1 reads GTSNPN; CDR2 reads SVGIG (reference sequence). The junction had 2 bases not matched to a gene; V was cut back by 3 bases and J by 1 base. The CDR3 runs 14 residues. Isolation of CD4+ naive, central memory, regulatory and stem cell-like memory cells was achieved by sorting via CD45RO/CCR7/CD25/CD127/CD95/CD27. Expressed TCRB transcripts were sequenced because the isolated RNA had all been reverse transcribed beforehand. Using immunoSEQ multiplex PCR, the repertoire was profiled, and TCRdb retains in-frame clones only, with some absent. The sample shows 38,000 or so clones, about 65% of them seen only once. General study results and limits: The influence of HLA type on TCRB rearrangement stayed undetermined.

The chain joins TRBV30 to TRBJ2-3, with 9 nucleotides matching TRBD2. The receptor was derived from a woman in her thirties in good health. The specimen sequenced was Tregs from blood. The chain's CDR3 is CAWRPSGGTDTQYF. In nucleotides, the CDR3 is TGTGCCTGGAGACCTAGCGGGGGCACAGATACGCAGTATTTT.